These 20 T cell receptor beta chains were all obtained from the same sample, sequenced in a study of CD8+CD57+ T cells in acquired aplastic anemia. It was genomic DNA that served as the template for profiling TCR beta VDJ and CDR3. TCRdb reanalysed the reads using MiXCR and keeps one entry per CDR3 protein. The sample has tens of thousands of distinct CDR3 sequences; roughly 54% are singletons. The sequenced material came from sorted CD4+, CD8+, or CD8+CD57+ T cells (not recorded which) from PBMCs. The receptor source for this set is a human donor in good health, serving as a control.

The sample holds many counts of this clonotype. Being one base from a much bigger clone, this may be a read error. This likely comes from a read error, as the CDR3 has no conserved phenylalanine or tryptophan at its end. This chain connects TRBV20-1 to TRBJ2-7, with TRBD1 matching over 8 bases. The CDR3 runs 15 residues. CDR1 and CDR2 (germline): DFQATT, SNEGSKA (reference sequence). Trimming took 1 base from V and 2 from J; bases not matched to a gene: 7. CDR3 in amino acids: CSARGTGFGAYEQYL. The CDR3 nucleotides read TGCAGTGCTAGAGGGACAGGGTTTGGAGCCTACGAGCAGTACCTC.

This clonotype was picked up many times. The V and J genes are TRBV6-1 and TRBJ2-7; 7 positions agree with TRBD2. Per germline, CDR1 MNHNS and CDR2 SASEGT. The CDR3 runs to 15 residues. V gave up 3 bases and J gave up 1 base; unmatched junction bases: 6. The DNA for the CDR3 is TGTGCCAGCAGTGATGGGCCGGGGGGTTCCTACGAGCAGTACTTC. The encoded protein is CASSDGPGGSYEQYF.

This clonotype was counted only a few times. The chain joins TRBV30 to TRBJ2-7, with 8 bases lining up with TRBD2. Germline assignment: CDR1 GTSNPN and CDR2 SVGIG (reference sequence). The junction had 7 bases not matched to a gene; V was cut back by 1 base and J by 2 bases. The CDR3 runs to 15 residues. The CDR3 nucleotides are TGTGCCTGGAGTGGTCCGGGACTAGGGACCTACGAGCAGTACTTC. It is translated as CAWSGPGLGTYEQYF.

In its sample, this clonotype was seen a few times. One end of the junction varies from germline; a read error may be responsible. The J gene is TRBJ2-5, the V gene TRBV25-1, with unresolved D. The germline CDR1 and CDR2 sequences are MGHDK and SYGVNS. The CDR3 runs 12 residues. The CDR3 here is CATTDPPETQHF. Written as DNA, the CDR3 is TGTGCCACCACGGATCCGCCGGAGACCCAGCATTTC.

This clonotype was counted many times. The chain carries TRBV9 and TRBJ2-1; maybe TRBD2 (6 bases). V shed 0 bases and J shed 5 bases, with 12 bases lying between them. CDR1 and CDR2 from the germline V gene are SGDLS and YYNGEE. This CDR3 has 15 amino acids. The CDR3 sequence: CASSVGRARDNEQFF. In DNA form, the CDR3 reads TGTGCCAGCAGCGTAGGGAGGGCGAGGGACAATGAGCAGTTCTTC.

The chain combines TRBV20-1 with TRBJ2-1; 16 positions agree with TRBD2. V lost 1 base, J lost 10 bases, and 10 bases stayed unmatched. Germline assignment: CDR1 DFQATT and CDR2 SNEGSKA (reference sequence). The CDR3 sequence is 17 residues long. The CDR3 loop is CSARGGTSGRAAREQFF. CDR3 in DNA: TGCAGTGCTAGAGGGGGGACTAGCGGGAGGGCCGCCCGAGAGCAGTTCTTC.

This clonotype has ten or more counts. The chain links TRBV12-3 or TRBV12-4 to TRBJ2-5; 9 positions agree with TRBD2. J gave up 5 bases and V 4 bases, and 8 bases lay outside the gene matches. This CDR3 is built from 15 residues. CDR3 sequence reads: CASSSFSGSWETQYF. The CDR3 nucleotides are TGTGCCAGCAGTTCCTTTAGCGGGAGTTGGGAGACCCAGTACTTC.

This chain uses TRBV10-3 with TRBJ1-2; 8 bases align to TRBD1. J lost 4 bases, V lost 6 bases, and 4 bases had no gene match. Looked up from germline, CDR1 is ENHRY and CDR2 is SYGVKD. This CDR3 has 13 residues. The CDR3 sequence is CAIRQGEVYGYTF. The CDR3 DNA reads as TGTGCCATCAGACAGGGGGAGGTCTATGGCTACACCTTC.

The V and J genes are TRBV19 and TRBJ2-1; 9 nucleotides match TRBD2. This CDR3 comprises 17 residues. Germline trimming cut 1 base from V and 1 base from J; bases unmatched to any gene: 5. Germline CDR1 is LNHDA and CDR2 is SQIVND (reference sequence). The CDR3 region has the DNA TGTGCCAGTAGTATAGGGAGGAGCGGGGGGTCCTACAATGAGCAGTTCTTC. This translates into CASSIGRSGGSYNEQFF.

Concerning this clonotype itself: A junction boundary mismatches the germline segment, possibly from a read error. The gene calls are TRBV5-1 and TRBJ2-7, with a tentative D call TRBD1 (6 bases). This CDR3 contains 13 residues. CDR1 and CDR2 (germline): SGHRS, YFSETQ. The DNA of the CDR3 is TGCGCCAGCGGCCGGGACATTACCTACGGGCAGTACTTC. Its translation: CASGRDITYGQYF.

This chain links TRBV24-1 with TRBJ2-4; 8 bases line up with TRBD1. Losses at the gene ends were 3 bases for V and 7 bases for J; bases not matched to a gene: 4. This CDR3 comprises 14 residues. Germline V CDR1 and CDR2: KGHDR, SFDVKD. CDR3 protein: CATSDRTGRNIQYF. In DNA form, the CDR3 reads TGTGCCACCAGTGATAGGACAGGGCGTAACATTCAGTACTTC.

This clonotype was picked up a small number of times. This may come from a read error, since a much larger clone is one base off. V and J are TRBV6-1 and TRBJ2-7; 14 bases are a match to TRBD2. CDR1 and CDR2 from the germline V gene are MNHNS and SASEGT. The ends lost 6 bases at V and 5 bases at J; junction bases unmatched: 9. This CDR3 is 16 amino acids long. The CDR3 loop reads CASRGTSGSSFDEQYF. CDR3 in DNA: TGTGCCAGCAGAGGGACTAGCGGGAGTAGTTTCGACGAGCAGTACTTC.

Many counts were recorded for this clonotype. The rearrangement joins TRBV18 to TRBJ2-4; TRBD1 agrees at 8 bases. Germline V lookup: CDR1 KGHSH, CDR2 LQKENI. The V and J ends lost 3 bases and 8 bases, in that order; junction bases with no gene match: 12. This CDR3 has 16 amino acids. The CDR3 loop is CASSPLERQGKDIQYF. In nucleotides, the CDR3 is TGTGCCAGCTCACCGCTAGAAAGACAGGGGAAGGACATTCAGTACTTC.

This clonotype came up many times. The chain carries TRBV7-9 and TRBJ1-3, with D unclear. This CDR3 contains 15 residues. From germline, CDR1 is SEHNR and CDR2 FQNEAQ (reference sequence). V was clipped by 4 bases and J by 4 bases, with 14 bases between them. The DNA for the CDR3 is TGTGCCAGCAGCTCGTACACCGGCCGGGGAAACACCATATATTTT. This sequence encodes CASSSYTGRGNTIYF.

The chain has TRBV25-1 and TRBJ1-1; D unclear. The CDR3 sequence is 13 residues long. V gave up 8 bases and J gave up 1 base, with 11 bases separating them. The germline V gene has CDR1 MGHDK and CDR2 SYGVNS. The CDR3 sequence: CASSLQWNTEAFF. Written as DNA, the CDR3 is TGTGCCAGCTCACTCCAGTGGAACACTGAAGCTTTCTTT.

For this clonotype: The germline gene is not matched at one end of the junction; a read error may be the cause. This rearrangement joins TRBV24-1 to TRBJ1-5, with D possibly TRBD1 on 5 matching bases. CDR1 KGHDR and CDR2 SFDVKD come from the germline V gene. This CDR3 has 15 residues. The CDR3 region is CTTSHGRTGGQPQHF. The DNA of the CDR3 is TGTACCACCAGCCACGGACGGACCGGGGGTCAGCCCCAGCATTTT.

The gene calls are TRBV2 and TRBJ2-3; D could derive from TRBD1 or TRBD2 (6 bases each). The CDR3 covers 14 residues. The germline V gene has CDR1 SNHLY and CDR2 FYNNEI. V lost 6 bases and J lost 5, with 15 bases in between. The CDR3 region is CASRGSGAIDTQYF. Written as DNA, the CDR3 is TGTGCCAGCAGAGGCTCGGGGGCGATAGATACGCAGTATTTT.

At least ten counts were recorded for this clonotype. The chain uses TRBV4-2 and TRBJ2-3, with D perhaps matching TRBD1 or TRBD2 (5 bases each). The CDR3 is 15 residues long. Germline loops: CDR1 LGHNA, CDR2 YNFKEQ. Trimming took 5 bases from V and 2 from J, leaving 14 bases between them. This chain's CDR3 is CASSEPGPLTDTQYF. As DNA, the CDR3 is TGTGCCAGCAGCGAACCGGGACCTCTCACAGATACGCAGTATTTT.

In this sample, this clonotype turned up a few times. The CDR3 region has the DNA TGTGCCAGCAGTGACCTAGTTGAGCAGTTCTTC. Its protein product is CASSDLVEQFF. The V gene is TRBV2, the J gene TRBJ2-1, with no clear D. Germline values: CDR1 SNHLY, CDR2 FYNNEI. The V end lost 3 bases, the J end lost 9 bases, and 6 bases lay between the germline ends. This CDR3 contains 11 residues.

A word on this clonotype: The junction shows a germline mismatch at one end, possibly a read error. The chain links TRBV29-1 to TRBJ1-4; D is ambiguous. The germline CDR1 and CDR2 sequences are SQVTM and ANQGSEA. The CDR3 consists of 12 residues. The CDR3 sequence: CSVGSSIEKPFF. The DNA for the CDR3 is TGCAGCGTTGGGTCTTCTATTGAAAAACCGTTTTTT.